The 5 T cell receptor beta chains presented below share a single source sample, sequenced in a study of T cells in Graves' hyperthyroidism and ophthalmopathy. TCR beta CDR3 sequences were amplified from RNA transcripts. Carried out on the TCR CDR3, a first-round RT-PCR used the HTBI primer set. TCRdb re-called the multiplex PCR reads through MiXCR, storing one row per CDR3 protein. The data contain 550,000 to 600,000 distinct CDR3 sequences, around 14% of them singletons. The specimen was blood. These receptors all come from a woman aged 18-35 years with Graves' ophthalmopathy.

The chain couples TRBV11-3 to TRBJ2-3; 13 bases line up with TRBD2. The junction had 13 bases not matched to a gene; V was cut back by 5 bases and J by 2 bases. In germline, CDR1 is SGHNT, CDR2 YENEEA. This CDR3 is built from 19 residues. The CDR3 bases are TGTGCCAGCAGCCTCGGACTAGCGGGAGATGTGGAACTCACAGATACGCAGTATTTT. This codes for CASSLGLAGDVELTDTQYF.

This clonotype has at least ten counts. The chain has TRBV12-3 or TRBV12-4 and TRBJ1-1, with D tentatively TRBD1 (5 bases). V was pared by 3 bases and J by 1 base, with 18 bases between. This CDR3 comprises 17 residues. The CDR3, as DNA: TGTGCCAGCAGTTTGGATGAGTGGCCCACAGGGAACACTGAAGCTTTCTTT. It encodes CASSLDEWPTGNTEAFF.

This clonotype showed up many times. The genes are TRBV15 and TRBJ2-1; perhaps TRBD2 as D (6 bases). The germline V gene has CDR1 LNHNV and CDR2 YYDKDF (reference sequence). Trimming left V 2 bases short and J 4 bases short, with 9 bases between. The CDR3 extends over 14 amino acids. The CDR3 sequence is CATSRRSGYNEQFF. CDR3 DNA: TGTGCCACCAGCAGAAGGAGCGGGTACAATGAGCAGTTCTTC. Filled out from reference TRBV15 and TRBJ2-1, the complete variable domain reads DAMVIQNPRYQVTQFGKPVTLSCSQTLNHNVMYWYQQKSSQAPKLLFHYYDKDFNNEADTPDNFQSRRPNTSFCFLDIRSPGLGDTAMYLCATSRRSGYNEQFFGPGTRLTVL.

This clonotype was picked up many times. The chain has TRBV7-9 and TRBJ2-1; possibly TRBD1 for D (6 bases). The CDR3 covers 12 residues. CDR1 is SEHNR and CDR2 is FQNEAQ in the germline V gene (reference sequence). The V gene lost 4 bases and the J gene lost 9 bases, with 10 bases spanning the gap. The CDR3 is CASSSNRVEQFF. The CDR3 DNA reads TGTGCCAGCAGCTCAAACAGGGTTGAGCAGTTCTTC.

At least ten counts were recorded for this clonotype. This CDR3 reads CASSPRLAGGPDNEQFF. The CDR3 nucleotides read TGTGCCAGCAGCCCCAGGCTTGCGGGAGGGCCGGATAATGAGCAGTTCTTC. The chain recombines TRBV12-3 or TRBV12-4 with TRBJ2-1, with 9 bases that match TRBD2. With V trimmed by 6 bases and J by 7 bases, 16 bases remained unmatched. The CDR3 covers 17 residues.